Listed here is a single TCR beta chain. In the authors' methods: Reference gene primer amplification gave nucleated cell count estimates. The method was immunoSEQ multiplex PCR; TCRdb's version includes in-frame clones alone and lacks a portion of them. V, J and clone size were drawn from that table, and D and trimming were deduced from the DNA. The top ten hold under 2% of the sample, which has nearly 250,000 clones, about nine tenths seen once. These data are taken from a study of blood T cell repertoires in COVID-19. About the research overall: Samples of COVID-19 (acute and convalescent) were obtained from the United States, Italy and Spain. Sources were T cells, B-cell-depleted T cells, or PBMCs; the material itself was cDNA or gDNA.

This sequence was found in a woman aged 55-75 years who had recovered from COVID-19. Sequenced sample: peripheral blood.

The CDR3, as DNA: TGTGCCAGCAGCTTGGAACAGGTGACTTACAATGAGCAGTTCTTC. Encoded protein: CASSLEQVTYNEQFF. The chain has TRBV5-5 and TRBJ2-1; perhaps TRBD1 as D (5 bases). V lost 0 bases to trimming and J lost 4 bases, with 11 bases between them. CDR1 is SGHKS and CDR2 is YYEKEE in the germline V gene (reference sequence). This CDR3 has 15 residues.